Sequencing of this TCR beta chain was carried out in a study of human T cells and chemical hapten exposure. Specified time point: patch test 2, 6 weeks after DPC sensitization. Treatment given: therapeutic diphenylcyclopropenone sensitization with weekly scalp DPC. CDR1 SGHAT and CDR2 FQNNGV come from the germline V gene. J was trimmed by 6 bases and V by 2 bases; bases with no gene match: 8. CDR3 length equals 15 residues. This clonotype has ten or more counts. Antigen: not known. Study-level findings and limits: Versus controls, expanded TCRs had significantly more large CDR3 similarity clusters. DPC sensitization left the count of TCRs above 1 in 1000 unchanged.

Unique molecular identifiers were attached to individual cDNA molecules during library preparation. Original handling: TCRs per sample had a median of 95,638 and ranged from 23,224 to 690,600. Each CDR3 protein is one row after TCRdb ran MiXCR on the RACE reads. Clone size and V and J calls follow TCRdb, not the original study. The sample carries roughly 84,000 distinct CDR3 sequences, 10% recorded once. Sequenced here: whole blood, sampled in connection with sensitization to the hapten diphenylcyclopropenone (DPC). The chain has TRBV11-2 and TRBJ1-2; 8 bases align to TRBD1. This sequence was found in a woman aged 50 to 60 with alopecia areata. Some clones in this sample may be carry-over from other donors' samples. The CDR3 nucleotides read TGTGCCAGCAGCTTATGGGGACAGGATAGACATGGCTACACCTTC. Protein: CASSLWGQDRHGYTF.